Each of the 15 T cell receptor beta chains below was sequenced from the same sample in a study of naive and memory T cell subsets. Both TRBC1 and TRBC2 were covered by a beta constant-region primer of two equimolar oligonucleotides. Nested alpha and beta constant-region primers with the SP2 primer drove four PCR rounds on ligated cDNA. MiXCR, applied by TCRdb to the UMI-ligation and nested PCR reads, yields one record per CDR3 protein. The sample lists about 120,000 distinct CDR3 sequences, roughly 36% occurring once. The sequenced sample consisted of central memory CD4+ T cells from blood. Source of these receptors: a human donor in good health.

This clonotype turned up a few times. This chain uses TRBV6-1 with TRBJ2-7; possible D gene TRBD1, 5 bases. Germline V gene lookup returns CDR1 MNHNS and CDR2 SASEGT. This CDR3 has 15 residues. Trimming left V 6 bases short and J 2 bases short, with 17 bases between. The CDR3 here is CASRLTAVGAYEQYF. CDR3 in DNA: TGTGCCAGCAGATTGACAGCCGTTGGGGCCTACGAGCAGTACTTC.

The sample holds a few counts of this clonotype. CDR3 in amino acids: CATRDHLDYEQYF. The CDR3 nucleotides read TGTGCCACCAGGGACCATTTGGACTACGAGCAGTACTTC. The gene calls are TRBV28 and TRBJ2-7; D assignment may be TRBD1 or TRBD2 (5 bases each). This CDR3 contains 13 residues. CDR1 MDHEN and CDR2 SYDVKM come from the germline V gene. The ends were cut back, 10 bases at V and 3 bases at J, with 16 bases in the middle.

The chain has TRBV2 and TRBJ2-7; 8 bases are shared with TRBD1. The CDR3 covers 14 residues. V dropped 7 bases and J dropped 0; count of bases not matched to a gene: 5. The germline gives CDR1 SNHLY, CDR2 FYNNEI. This CDR3 is CASTRQGSSYEQYF. The CDR3 DNA reads TGTGCCAGCACTAGACAGGGGTCCTCCTACGAGCAGTACTTC.

There are a few counts of this clonotype. The V gene is TRBV5-1, the J gene TRBJ2-3; 10 nucleotides align to TRBD1. From germline, CDR1 is SGHRS and CDR2 YFSETQ. This CDR3 is built from 15 residues. Trimming took 7 bases from V and 4 from J; bases not matched to a gene: 9. The CDR3 DNA reads as TGCGCCAGCGTCCGGGACAGGGGTGGTCCAGATACGCAGTATTTT. Protein: CASVRDRGGPDTQYF.

This clonotype was recorded a few times. The V gene is TRBV28, the J gene TRBJ2-2, with D unresolved. The ends were cut back, 2 bases at V and 7 bases at J, with 5 bases in the middle. The CDR3 totals 12 residues. CDR1 MDHEN and CDR2 SYDVKM come from the germline V gene. CDR3 amino acids: CASSLGIGELFF. In nucleotides, the CDR3 is TGTGCCAGCAGTTTAGGTATCGGGGAGCTGTTTTTT.

In its sample, this clonotype was seen a few times. The chain combines TRBV27 with TRBJ1-2, with D unresolved. CDR1 MNHEY and CDR2 SMNVEV come from the germline V gene (reference sequence). The CDR3 runs 13 residues. Trimming cost V 6 bases and J 4 bases, with 12 bases left between them. The CDR3 DNA reads as TGTGCCAGCAGAACGGATCCGCGCTATGGCTACACCTTC. It yields the protein CASRTDPRYGYTF.

This clonotype was detected a few times. The chain recombines TRBV7-3 with TRBJ2-7, with 8 bases aligning to TRBD1. The CDR3 consists of 13 residues. Germline V gene lookup returns CDR1 SGHTA and CDR2 FQGTGA. The V gene end was trimmed by 5 bases and the J gene end by 3 bases; junction bases not matched to a gene: 3. The CDR3 DNA reads TGTGCCAGCAGCAAGGGACAGGACTACGAGCAGTACTTC. Its protein product is CASSKGQDYEQYF.

V is TRBV5-1 and J is TRBJ2-5; TRBD2 matches 10 bases. CDR3 size: 14 residues. Germline lookup yields CDR1 SGHRS and CDR2 YFSETQ. With 6 bases clipped from V and 4 bases from J, the junction kept 6 bases outside the gene matches. In DNA, the CDR3 is TGCGCCAGCACCATGGGACTAGCGAGAGAGACCCAGTACTTC. Translation: CASTMGLARETQYF.

This clonotype was found a few times. The chain joins TRBV2 to TRBJ1-2; D possibly corresponds to TRBD1 (5 bases). The length of the CDR3 is 13 residues. V dropped 7 bases and J dropped 7 bases, with 16 bases sitting between them. CDR1 and CDR2 from the germline V gene are SNHLY and FYNNEI. The CDR3 protein is CASNFQGAAGYTF. In DNA form, the CDR3 reads TGTGCCAGCAACTTTCAGGGTGCCGCTGGCTACACCTTC.

This clonotype appeared a few times. The V gene is TRBV19, the J gene TRBJ2-3; D not resolved. Trimming shortened V by 6 bases and J by 2 bases, and 9 bases separated the two germline ends. This CDR3 has 13 amino acids. Per the germline V gene, CDR1 is LNHDA and CDR2 is SQIVND (reference sequence). CDR3 sequence: CASSSLSTDTQYF. CDR3 DNA: TGTGCCAGTAGCAGCTTATCCACAGATACGCAGTATTTT. The full variable domain, rest sourced from reference TRBV19 and TRBJ2-3, is DGGITQSPKYLFRKEGQNVTLSCEQNLNHDAMYWYRQDPGQGLRLIYYSQIVNDFQKGDIAEGYSVSREKKESFPLTVTSAQKNPTAFYLCASSSLSTDTQYFGPGTRLTVL.

This clonotype showed up just a few times. The chain employs TRBV12-3 or TRBV12-4 and TRBJ1-6, with D possibly TRBD1 on 5 matching bases. This CDR3 has 14 residues. Trimming cost V 4 bases and J 5 bases, with 9 bases left between them. CDR3 protein: CASSSGLNNSPLHF. The CDR3 coding sequence is TGTGCCAGCAGTTCGGGACTTAATAATTCACCCCTCCACTTT.

There are a few counts of this clonotype. This sequence joins TRBV2 and TRBJ2-1; a possible D gene is TRBD2 (5 bases). V dropped 4 bases and J dropped 5 bases, with 15 bases sitting between them. From germline, CDR1 is SNHLY and CDR2 FYNNEI. This CDR3 has 15 amino acids. Written as DNA, the CDR3 is TGTGCCAGCAGTGTTCGAGGGAACCAGAACAATGAGCAGTTCTTC. It is translated as CASSVRGNQNNEQFF. The variable domain in full, completed from reference TRBV2 and TRBJ2-1, reads EPEVTQTPSHQVTQMGQEVILRCVPISNHLYFYWYRQILGQKVEFLVSFYNNEISEKSEIFDDQFSVERPDGSNFTLKIRSTKLEDSAMYFCASSVRGNQNNEQFFGPGTRLTVL.

J is TRBJ1-2 and V is TRBV30; 8 positions agree with TRBD1. The CDR3 has 11 residues. Germline V gene sequence: CDR1 GTSNPN, CDR2 SVGIG (reference sequence). J lost 8 bases, V lost 7 bases, and 6 bases had no gene match. The CDR3: CAYQGARGYTF. The CDR3 bases are TGTGCCTACCAGGGGGCGCGAGGCTACACCTTC. The full variable domain, completed using reference TRBV30 and TRBJ1-2, is SQTIHQWPATLVQPVGSPLSLECTVEGTSNPNLYWYRQAAGRGLQLLFYSVGIGQISSEVPQNLSASRPQDRQFILSSKKLLLSDSGFYLCAYQGARGYTFGSGTRLTVV.

This clonotype was recorded a few times. The chain links TRBV28 to TRBJ2-3; 8 bases are shared with TRBD2. Germline V gives CDR1 MDHEN, CDR2 SYDVKM. The CDR3 has 12 amino acids. As DNA, the CDR3 is TGTACGAGCGGGAGAGTCGGAGATACGCAGTATTTT. Translation gives CTSGRVGDTQYF.

This sequence joins TRBV12-5 and TRBJ2-7, with D tentatively TRBD1 (5 bases). V shed 2 bases and J shed 4 bases, with 12 bases lying between them. CDR3 length: 14 residues. Germline V gene sequence: CDR1 LGHNT, CDR2 FRNRAP. CDR3 bases: TGTGCTAGTGGTTTGAGAGCAGGGAATTACGAGCAGTACTTC. It specifies CASGLRAGNYEQYF.